This T cell receptor beta chain was recovered during a study of T cell changes during pregnancy in multiple sclerosis. TCRdb's table, derived via immunoSEQ multiplex PCR, lists solely in-frame clones and lacks some. The sample contains some 40,000 clones, around 90% of which appear only once. This CDR3 region has 16 residues. J gave up 7 bases and V 1 base, and 6 bases lay outside the gene matches. Germline CDR1 reads SGHTA; CDR2 reads FQGNSA. Sequenced here: CD4+ T cells from peripheral blood mononuclear cells, sampled in the third trimester of pregnancy. The receptor was derived from a female donor in good health, enrolled as a control in a pregnancy study. The genes are TRBV7-2 and TRBJ2-1, with 11 bases lining up with TRBD1. The CDR3 region has the DNA TGTGCCAGCAGCTTAGGGAGGGACAGGGGGAGGAATGAGCAGTTCTTC. Its protein product is CASSLGRDRGRNEQFF.